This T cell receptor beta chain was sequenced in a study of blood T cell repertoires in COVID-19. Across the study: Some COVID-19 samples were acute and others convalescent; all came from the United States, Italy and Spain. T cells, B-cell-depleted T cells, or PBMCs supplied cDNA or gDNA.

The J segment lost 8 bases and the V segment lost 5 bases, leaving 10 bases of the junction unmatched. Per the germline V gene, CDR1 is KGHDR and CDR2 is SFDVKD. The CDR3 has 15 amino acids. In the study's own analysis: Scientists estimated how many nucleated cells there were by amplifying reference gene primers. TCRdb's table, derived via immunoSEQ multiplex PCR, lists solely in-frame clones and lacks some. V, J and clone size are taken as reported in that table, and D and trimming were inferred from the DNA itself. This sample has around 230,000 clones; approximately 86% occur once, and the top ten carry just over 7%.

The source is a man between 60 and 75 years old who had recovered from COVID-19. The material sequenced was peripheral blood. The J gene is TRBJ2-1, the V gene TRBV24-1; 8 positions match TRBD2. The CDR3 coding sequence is TGTGCCACCAGTGCCCTGGACCGGGGGGGCTATGAGCAGTTCTTC. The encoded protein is CATSALDRGGYEQFF.